The 9 T cell receptor beta chains in this list originate from one sample, sequenced in a study of CD8 T cells in ankylosing spondylitis. General study results and limits: Ankylosing spondylitis blood appeared to carry a characteristic TCR beta motif of several highly homologous variants.

TCRdb redid the calling of the 5' RACE reads with MiXCR, one entry per CDR3 protein. In the table there are 330,000 or so distinct CDR3 sequences, 6.5% to 10% of which are singletons. These TCRs are of unknown antigen specificity. Sequences were obtained from blood, either unsorted or a sorted T cell fraction (not recorded which). These receptors were obtained from a male donor with ankylosing spondylitis.

The CDR3 DNA is TGTGCCAGCAGTCGGGAGACGCGCTCTGGAAACACCATATATTTT. It is translated as CASSRETRSGNTIYF. The chain carries TRBV6-1 and TRBJ1-3, with D unresolved. The V end lost 5 bases, the J end lost 0 bases, and 11 bases lay between the germline ends. The CDR3 extends over 15 amino acids. Looked up from germline, CDR1 is MNHNS and CDR2 is SASEGT.

This chain uses TRBV4-2 with TRBJ2-6; 9 bases are shared with TRBD1. This CDR3 is built from 16 residues. Germline loops: CDR1 LGHNA, CDR2 YNFKEQ. The V segment lost 8 bases and the J segment 0 bases; nucleotides outside the gene matches: 5. The DNA of the CDR3 is TGTGCCAGCTCCCGGGACAGGGACTCTGGGGCCAACGTCCTGACTTTC. Its translation is CASSRDRDSGANVLTF.

This clonotype was recorded many times. V and J are TRBV3-1 and TRBJ1-4, with D unresolved. CDR3 length equals 13 residues. Per germline, CDR1 LGHDT and CDR2 YNNKEL (reference sequence). V lost 7 bases to trimming and J lost 5 bases, with 11 bases between them. CDR3 in DNA: TGTGCCAGCAATGGACTTAGAAATGAAAAACTGTTTTTT. Translated: CASNGLRNEKLFF.

This clonotype was seen many times. The rearrangement links TRBV15 to TRBJ2-3; D is unresolved. V dropped 0 bases and J dropped 2 bases, with 6 bases sitting between them. Germline CDR1 reads LNHNV; CDR2 reads YYDKDF (reference sequence). CDR3 length: 14 residues. In DNA form, the CDR3 reads TGTGCCACCAGCAGAGAGGCCACCACAGATACGCAGTATTTT. As protein: CATSREATTDTQYF.

This chain connects TRBV18 to TRBJ2-6, with D maybe TRBD2 (5 bases). This CDR3 has 18 residues. In germline, CDR1 is KGHSH, CDR2 LQKENI. The V end lost 1 base, the J end lost 0 bases, and 13 bases lay between the germline ends. For the CDR3, the DNA is TGTGCCAGCTCACCACGTAGAGGGATAGGCTCTGGGGCCAACGTCCTGACTTTC. The encoded protein is CASSPRRGIGSGANVLTF.

The rearrangement joins TRBV4-1 to TRBJ2-7, with D unresolved. Germline V gives CDR1 MGHRA, CDR2 YSYEKL. The V end lost 1 base, the J end lost 2 bases, and 12 bases lay between the germline ends. This CDR3 is 15 amino acids long. CDR3 sequence reads: CASSQAIGIPYEQYF. CDR3 DNA sequence: TGCGCCAGCAGCCAAGCTATCGGAATACCCTACGAGCAGTACTTC.

This clonotype was recorded many times. The genes are TRBV4-2 and TRBJ1-1; no clear D. Trimming cost V 4 bases and J 1 base, with 10 bases left between them. The CDR3 contains 14 residues. Germline V gives CDR1 LGHNA, CDR2 YNFKEQ. CDR3: CASSRSGRNTEAFF. The CDR3 bases are TGTGCCAGCAGCCGCTCCGGGAGGAACACTGAAGCTTTCTTT.

The sample holds a few counts of this clonotype. The V gene is TRBV28, the J gene TRBJ2-3; 10 bases match TRBD2. Germline CDR1 and CDR2: MDHEN and SYDVKM. This CDR3 spans 15 amino acids. V lost 3 bases to trimming and J lost 7 bases; unmatched junction nucleotides: 7. CDR3 amino acids: CASSFTAGGPNTQYF. The CDR3 DNA is TGTGCCAGCAGTTTCACAGCGGGAGGGCCGAATACGCAGTATTTT.

This chain connects TRBV28 to TRBJ1-1, with TRBD1 identical over 8 bases. The CDR3 has 13 amino acids. The V segment lost 4 bases and the J segment 7 bases; nucleotides outside the gene matches: 5. CDR1 is MDHEN, CDR2 SYDVKM, per germline. The CDR3 nucleotides read TGTGCCAGCAGTTCCGACAGGGGAAATGAAGCTTTCTTT. Its protein is CASSSDRGNEAFF. The variable domain in full, completed from reference TRBV28 and TRBJ1-1, reads DVKVTQSSRYLVKRTGEKVFLECVQDMDHENMFWYRQDPGLGLRLIYFSYDVKMKEKGDIPEGYSVSREKKERFSLILESASTNQTSMYLCASSSDRGNEAFFGQGTRLTVV.